This T cell receptor beta chain is drawn from a study of CD8 T cells in Susac syndrome. CDR1 and CDR2 from the germline V gene are LGHNA and YNFKEQ. Trimming stripped 0 bases from V and 3 bases from J, with 14 bases between. The CDR3 is 17 amino acids. Random hexamers were used to reverse transcribe the RNA input (about 0.5 to 1 ug). Using its own MiXCR run on the immunoSEQ multiplex PCR reads, TCRdb lists one record per CDR3 protein. The table shows approximately 75,000 distinct CDR3 sequences, with 85% to 95% occurring only once. The sample was CD8+ T cells from PBMCs. This clonotype was obtained from a human donor in good health. The J gene is TRBJ2-2, the V gene TRBV4-2; D gene ambiguous. In nucleotides, the CDR3 is TGTGCCAGCAGCCAAGATGGTATAGGGTGGGACACCGGGGAGCTGTTTTTT. As protein: CASSQDGIGWDTGELFF.